The 14 T cell receptor beta chains in this list originate from one sample, sequenced in a study of blood T cell repertoires in COVID-19. Measured with immunoSEQ multiplex PCR; TCRdb has only the in-frame clones, and not every one. The sample has 250,000 or so clones; roughly 86% are singletons. Sequenced input: peripheral blood. The receptors stem from a man aged 35 to 55 with active or convalescent COVID-19.

The rearrangement joins TRBV5-6 to TRBJ2-1; the D is unclear. CDR1 is SGHDT, CDR2 YYEEEE, per germline. Trimming pared 3 bases from V and 6 bases from J, leaving 7 bases between. This CDR3 contains 12 residues. In DNA, the CDR3 is TGTGCCAGCAGCTCCTCAGGCAATGAGCAGTTCTTC. This translates into CASSSSGNEQFF.

The J gene is TRBJ1-5, the V gene TRBV15; 8 bases match TRBD1. The V gene end was trimmed by 0 bases and the J gene end by 0 bases; junction bases not matched to a gene: 4. The length of the CDR3 is 17 residues. The germline V gene has CDR1 LNHNV and CDR2 YYDKDF (reference sequence). The DNA of the CDR3 is TGTGCCACCAGCAGAGACCCCGGGACAGGTAGCAATCAGCCCCAGCATTTT. This gives the protein CATSRDPGTGSNQPQHF. Full variable domain (missing parts from reference TRBV15 and TRBJ1-5): DAMVIQNPRYQVTQFGKPVTLSCSQTLNHNVMYWYQQKSSQAPKLLFHYYDKDFNNEADTPDNFQSRRPNTSFCFLDIRSPGLGDTAMYLCATSRDPGTGSNQPQHFGDGTRLSIL.

The chain combines TRBV28 with TRBJ1-2; D possibly corresponds to TRBD1 (6 bases). V shed 4 bases and J shed 0 bases, with 18 bases lying between them. The CDR3 consists of 17 residues. Germline CDR1 and CDR2: MDHEN and SYDVKM. CDR3 loop: CASSSNGQGLANYGYTF. DNA of the CDR3: TGTGCCAGCAGTTCGAACGGTCAGGGGTTAGCTAACTATGGCTACACCTTC.

The V and J genes are TRBV15 and TRBJ1-2; 7 nucleotides align to TRBD1. The germline CDR1 and CDR2 sequences are LNHNV and YYDKDF (reference sequence). The V gene end was trimmed by 7 bases and the J gene end by 5 bases; junction bases not matched to a gene: 13. CDR3 length equals 15 residues. The CDR3 is CATTEFDRVNYGYTF. In nucleotides, the CDR3 is TGTGCCACCACTGAATTCGACAGGGTAAATTATGGCTACACCTTC.

The chain recombines TRBV2 with TRBJ2-7, with 9 bases that match TRBD1. The germline V gene encodes CDR1 SNHLY and CDR2 FYNNEI. The junction had 18 bases not matched to a gene; V was cut back by 8 bases and J by 4 bases. This CDR3 comprises 17 residues. CDR3 bases: TGTGCCAGCGGCGACGCCGGCAGAGGGACAGGGCGATACGAGCAGTACTTC. It encodes CASGDAGRGTGRYEQYF.

The chain has TRBV6-2 or TRBV6-3 and TRBJ2-2; D not certain. The CDR3 spans 16 residues. The V end was cut by 0 bases, the J end by 5 bases, with 13 bases between. Germline V gene sequence: CDR1 MNHEY, CDR2 SVGEGT. The CDR3 DNA follows: TGTGCCAGCAGTTACTCGGGCACCGGTGATACCGGGGAGCTGTTTTTT. Translation: CASSYSGTGDTGELFF.

This clone was picked up one time. The chain couples TRBV3-1 (or the pseudogene TRBV3-2) to TRBJ1-5; D gene uncertain. Trimming left V 1 base short and J 5 bases short, with 3 bases between. This CDR3 region has 12 residues. CDR1 is LGHDT and CDR2 is YNNKEL in the germline V gene (reference sequence). The CDR3 reads CASSQVDQPQHF. The CDR3 DNA is TGTGCCAGCAGCCAAGTAGATCAGCCCCAGCATTTT.

V is TRBV9 and J is TRBJ1-1; D perhaps matches TRBD1 (5 bases). This CDR3 is 15 amino acids long. Germline V gives CDR1 SGDLS, CDR2 YYNGEE. Trimming stripped 2 bases from V and 5 bases from J, with 16 bases between. CDR3 sequence reads: CASSVGAPRGTEAFF. CDR3 DNA sequence: TGTGCCAGCAGCGTCGGGGCACCACGGGGGACTGAAGCTTTCTTT.

The J gene is TRBJ1-6, the V gene TRBV6-1; TRBD1 might be the D (6 bases). Germline loops: CDR1 MNHNS, CDR2 SASEGT. The length of the CDR3 is 16 residues. Trimming pared 3 bases from V and 6 bases from J, leaving 15 bases between. Written as DNA, the CDR3 is TGTGCCAGCAGTGAGGCACAGGGCCTCATTAATTCACCCCTCCACTTT. Translated: CASSEAQGLINSPLHF.

The J gene is TRBJ1-1, the V gene TRBV12-3 or TRBV12-4; D perhaps matches TRBD1 (5 bases). V lost 1 base and J 3 bases, leaving 6 bases between the germline ends. The CDR3 has 13 amino acids. DNA of the CDR3: TGTGCCAGCAGTTTAGGCAGGGACACTGAAGCTTTCTTT. This sequence encodes CASSLGRDTEAFF.

This chain uses TRBV14 with TRBJ2-1; perhaps TRBD2 as D (6 bases). Germline CDR1 and CDR2: SGHDN and FVKESK. Trimming removed 0 bases from V and 2 bases from J, with 8 bases in between. The CDR3 runs to 15 residues. CDR3 sequence: CASSQEWGAYNEQFF. Written as DNA, the CDR3 is TGTGCCAGCAGCCAAGAGTGGGGGGCCTACAATGAGCAGTTCTTC.

CDR3 DNA: TGTGCCAGCTCACCTTCGGCAGCGAACTATGGCTACACCTTC. Its protein product is CASSPSAANYGYTF. The genes are TRBV18 and TRBJ1-2, with no clear D. CDR3 size: 14 residues. The V end lost 3 bases, the J end lost 2 bases, and 10 bases lay between the germline ends. CDR1 is KGHSH, CDR2 LQKENI, per germline. Based on the CDR3 plus reference TRBV18 and TRBJ1-2, the full variable domain is NAGVMQNPRHLVRRRGQEARLRCSPMKGHSHVYWYRQLPEEGLKFMVYLQKENIIDESGMPKERFSAEFPKEGPSILRIQQVVRGDSAAYFCASSPSAANYGYTFGSGTRLTVV.

The rearrangement links TRBV2 to TRBJ1-6, with 10 nucleotides matching TRBD1. The CDR3 is 14 residues long. With V trimmed by 6 bases and J by 11 bases, 7 bases remained unmatched. Germline V lookup: CDR1 SNHLY, CDR2 FYNNEI. The CDR3 spells CASRARDRGPPLHF. In DNA, the CDR3 is TGTGCCAGCAGAGCTCGGGACAGGGGACCACCCCTCCACTTT.

The V and J genes are TRBV29-1 and TRBJ1-2, with D perhaps matching TRBD1 (5 bases). V lost 7 bases and J 8 bases, leaving 17 bases between the germline ends. Germline V gives CDR1 SQVTM, CDR2 ANQGSEA. The CDR3 consists of 12 residues. The CDR3 reads CSAAQGMGGYTF. CDR3 nucleotide sequence: TGCAGCGCCGCGCAGGGAATGGGGGGCTACACCTTC.